Listed here are 22 T cell receptor beta chains from one sample, sequenced in a study of T cell changes during pregnancy in multiple sclerosis. The protocol was immunoSEQ multiplex PCR, while the TCRdb copy is restricted to in-frame clones and leaves out a portion. Among fewer than 40,000 clones listed, roughly 89% were seen once. The input for sequencing was CD8+ T cells from peripheral blood mononuclear cells, taken in the second trimester of pregnancy. The receptors come from a female donor with multiple sclerosis, enrolled in a pregnancy study.

The chain recombines TRBV29-1 with TRBJ2-2; D perhaps matches TRBD1 (6 bases). Germline-derived CDR1 and CDR2 are SQVTM and ANQGSEA. CDR3 size: 14 residues. Deletions cut 0 bases from V and 7 bases from J, with 12 bases between. The CDR3 DNA sequence: TGCAGCGTTGAAGACCCTGGGACAAGCGGGGAGCTGTTTTTT. This sequence encodes CSVEDPGTSGELFF.

This chain uses TRBV28 with TRBJ1-1; 10 bases align to TRBD1. J was trimmed by 3 bases and V by 6 bases; bases with no gene match: 19. The CDR3 runs to 19 residues. CDR1 is MDHEN and CDR2 is SYDVKM in the germline V gene. CDR3 residues: CASRRRSGQGNSFHTEAFF. CDR3 DNA sequence: TGTGCCAGCAGGCGTAGGTCGGGACAGGGGAATTCATTTCACACTGAAGCTTTCTTT.

The V call is TRBV2, the J call TRBJ1-4; D is possibly TRBD1 (5 bases). Trimming cost V 7 bases and J 8 bases, with 23 bases left between them. Germline CDR1 reads SNHLY; CDR2 reads FYNNEI. The CDR3 has 16 residues. The CDR3 protein is CASTTNFGGRREKLFF. The CDR3 DNA reads as TGTGCCAGCACTACGAATTTCGGGGGAAGAAGGGAAAAACTGTTTTTT. The complete variable domain, with remaining parts taken from reference TRBV2 and TRBJ1-4, reads EPEVTQTPSHQVTQMGQEVILRCVPISNHLYFYWYRQILGQKVEFLVSFYNNEISEKSEIFDDQFSVERPDGSNFTLKIRSTKLEDSAMYFCASTTNFGGRREKLFFGSGTQLSVL.

This clone appeared a single time. The V call is TRBV5-4, the J call TRBJ2-3; a weak D match, TRBD2 (6 bases). The CDR3 is made up of 13 amino acids. Trimming left V 0 bases short and J 14 bases short, with 16 bases between. From germline, CDR1 is SGHNT and CDR2 YYREEE (reference sequence). As DNA, the CDR3 is TGTGCCAGCAGCTTGGATCCGGGACTCCCCTGGTATTTT. Amino acid sequence: CASSLDPGLPWYF.

The table lists this clone with a count of one. V usage is TRBV18 and J usage is TRBJ1-1; D perhaps matches TRBD1 (6 bases). CDR1 KGHSH and CDR2 LQKENI come from the germline V gene. CDR3 length equals 17 residues. V was clipped by 2 bases and J by 1 base, with 17 bases between them. This CDR3 is CASSPSAQGIGNTEAFF. CDR3 in DNA: TGTGCCAGCTCACCATCAGCCCAGGGGATCGGGAACACTGAAGCTTTCTTT.

The chain recombines TRBV27 with TRBJ1-1; 8 nucleotides line up with TRBD1. The germline gives CDR1 MNHEY, CDR2 SMNVEV (reference sequence). The length of the CDR3 is 16 residues. The V and J ends lost 5 bases and 3 bases, in that order; junction bases with no gene match: 11. CDR3 region: CASSTTLRGRDTEAFF. The CDR3 nucleotides read TGTGCCAGCAGTACCACCCTCAGGGGGCGTGACACTGAAGCTTTCTTT.

With regard to this clone: The sample holds other DNA sequences that translate to the same CDR3. The gene calls are TRBV27 and TRBJ1-2; D unresolved. This CDR3 comprises 13 residues. Germline V lookup: CDR1 MNHEY, CDR2 SMNVEV (reference sequence). The V gene lost 3 bases and the J gene lost 2 bases, with 7 bases spanning the gap. The CDR3: CASSFSVNYGYTF. The CDR3 nucleotides are TGTGCCAGCAGTTTCTCGGTCAACTATGGCTACACCTTC.

The rearrangement joins TRBV11-2 to TRBJ1-3, with TRBD1 matching over 10 bases. The CDR3 sequence is 18 residues long. Losses at the gene ends were 4 bases for V and 6 bases for J; bases not matched to a gene: 15. The germline V gene encodes CDR1 SGHAT and CDR2 FQNNGV. CDR3 bases: TGTGCCAGCAGCTCCTCCTATCCGACAGGGGGCTTTGAAAACACCATATATTTT. Protein product: CASSSSYPTGGFENTIYF.

This chain connects TRBV27 to TRBJ2-2; D is unresolved. CDR3 length: 12 residues. V was cut by 7 bases and J by 5 bases, with 8 bases left in between. CDR1 and CDR2 from the germline V gene are MNHEY and SMNVEV (reference sequence). The CDR3 reads CASKAATGELFF. The DNA for the CDR3 is TGTGCCAGCAAGGCGGCGACCGGGGAGCTGTTTTTT.

This clone has a single count. This chain joins TRBV6-5 and TRBJ2-7; TRBD1 might be the D (7 bases). Trimming removed 6 bases at V and 7 bases at J, with 10 bases between. Germline CDR1 and CDR2: MNHEY and SVGAGI. The CDR3 length is 11 residues. The CDR3 sequence: CASSRGDEQYF. CDR3 in DNA: TGTGCCAGCAGCAGGGGGGATGAGCAGTACTTC.

This clone is labeled medium-sized. The CDR3 loop reads CATSPKSPSIDTQYF. The CDR3 nucleotides are TGTGCCACCAGCCCCAAAAGCCCCTCGATAGATACGCAGTATTTT. V is TRBV15 and J is TRBJ2-3, with D unresolved. Germline values: CDR1 LNHNV, CDR2 YYDKDF (reference sequence). V was cut by 5 bases and J by 5 bases, with 17 bases left in between. CDR3 length: 15 residues.

The chain joins TRBV27 to TRBJ1-4; D may be TRBD1 (5 bases). The CDR3 covers 13 residues. CDR1 is MNHEY, CDR2 SMNVEV, per germline (reference sequence). V lost 6 bases and J lost 3, with 8 bases in between. The CDR3 sequence is CASRAGANEKLFF. As DNA, the CDR3 is TGTGCCAGCAGGGCGGGGGCTAATGAAAAACTGTTTTTT.

V and J are TRBV19 and TRBJ1-5; 7 bases are a match to TRBD1. CDR3 size: 16 residues. Germline V gene sequence: CDR1 LNHDA, CDR2 SQIVND (reference sequence). V gave up 4 bases and J gave up 0 bases; unmatched junction bases: 6. The CDR3 spells CASSTRTGHSNQPQHF. CDR3 DNA: TGTGCCAGTAGTACGCGGACAGGACATAGCAATCAGCCCCAGCATTTT.

The chain uses TRBV9 and TRBJ2-2, with 8 bases identical to TRBD2. The CDR3 is made up of 16 amino acids. Germline V lookup: CDR1 SGDLS, CDR2 YYNGEE. V was clipped by 3 bases and J by 6 bases; unmatched bases: 10. As DNA, the CDR3 is TGTGCCAGCAGCGGATCCCCGGGGGGGGGCGCCGGGGAGCTGTTTTTT. Residues: CASSGSPGGGAGELFF.

This clone was recorded once. V usage is TRBV25-1 and J usage is TRBJ2-3, with 7 bases matching TRBD1. This CDR3 is built from 16 residues. V dropped 6 bases and J dropped 3; count of bases not matched to a gene: 12. Germline V gene lookup returns CDR1 MGHDK and CDR2 SYGVNS. The CDR3 reads CASSQSGQARTDTQYF. In nucleotides, the CDR3 is TGTGCCAGCAGCCAAAGCGGACAGGCACGGACAGATACGCAGTATTTT. Using reference TRBV25-1 and TRBJ2-3 for the parts outside the CDR3, the full variable domain is EADIYQTPRYLVIGTGKKITLECSQTMGHDKMYWYQQDPGMELHLIHYSYGVNSTEKGDLSSESTVSRIRTEHFPLTLESARPSHTSQYLCASSQSGQARTDTQYFGPGTRLTVL.

V gene TRBV13 combines with J gene TRBJ2-7; tentative D call: TRBD1 (6 bases). Trimming pared 4 bases from V and 5 bases from J, leaving 18 bases between. The CDR3 extends over 15 amino acids. Per germline, CDR1 PRHDT and CDR2 FYEKMQ (reference sequence). The CDR3 is CASSSRTYREDEQYF. CDR3 nucleotides: TGTGCCAGCAGCTCCAGGACGTACAGGGAAGACGAGCAGTACTTC.

The V and J genes are TRBV5-1 and TRBJ2-1; 9 nucleotides line up with TRBD2. V trimming: 1 base; J trimming: 4 bases; junction bases outside the gene matches: 12. Looked up from germline, CDR1 is SGHRS and CDR2 is YFSETQ. The CDR3 totals 18 residues. In DNA form, the CDR3 reads TGCGCCAGCAGCTTGTCGAGTTCGCGGCGGGGGGGATACAATGAGCAGTTCTTC. Its translation: CASSLSSSRRGGYNEQFF.

The V and J genes are TRBV10-3 and TRBJ1-5, with TRBD1 identical over 7 bases. J was trimmed by 10 bases and V by 0 bases; bases with no gene match: 6. This CDR3 has 14 residues. In germline, CDR1 is ENHRY, CDR2 SYGVKD. CDR3 in DNA: TGTGCCATCAGTGAGTCACCAGGGGGAAACCCCCAGCATTTT. Translation: CAISESPGGNPQHF.

CDR3 residues: CASRPGGVGGTNEKLFF. DNA for the CDR3: TGTGCAAGTCGCCCGGGGGGGGTCGGGGGAACTAATGAAAAACTGTTTTTT. The chain combines TRBV12-2 with TRBJ1-4. TRBV12-2 is classified as a pseudogene. This CDR3 is 17 amino acids long.

This chain joins TRBV27 and TRBJ2-1; 8 nucleotides line up with TRBD2. V was clipped by 5 bases and J by 0 bases; unmatched bases: 3. The CDR3 loop spans 15 amino acids. The germline V gene has CDR1 MNHEY and CDR2 SMNVEV (reference sequence). For the CDR3, the DNA is TGTGCCAGCAGTCCGAGCGGGAGCTCCTACAATGAGCAGTTCTTC. This codes for CASSPSGSSYNEQFF.

This clone was observed once. The CDR3 here is CASSLFPGPYTF. As DNA, the CDR3 is TGTGCCAGCAGCTTGTTTCCAGGGCCCTACACCTTC. The J gene is TRBJ1-2, the V gene TRBV5-4; a possible D gene is TRBD1 (5 bases). Trimming removed 1 base from V and 10 bases from J, with 11 bases in between. CDR1 SGHNT and CDR2 YYREEE come from the germline V gene (reference sequence). The CDR3 sequence is 12 residues long.

The V gene is TRBV27, the J gene TRBJ2-7; D might be TRBD2 (5 bases). This CDR3 is built from 15 residues. The germline gives CDR1 MNHEY, CDR2 SMNVEV (reference sequence). Trimming took off 2 bases at V and 2 bases at J, with 13 bases between the two ends. The CDR3 protein is CASSLGGSRTYEQYF. The CDR3 DNA reads TGTGCCAGCAGTTTAGGAGGAAGTAGGACCTACGAGCAGTACTTC.